These 26 T cell receptor beta chains were all obtained from the same sample, sequenced in a study of blood T cell repertoires in COVID-19. The data were produced by immunoSEQ multiplex PCR, yet TCRdb's version contains in-frame clones alone and is incomplete. Among about 230,000 clones listed, 85% to 90% were seen once. The source material was peripheral blood. The receptor set was obtained from a man in his fifties or sixties with COVID-19, enrolled during active disease.

The V call is TRBV7-2, the J call TRBJ2-5; 11 bases are shared with TRBD2. The germline V gene has CDR1 SGHTA and CDR2 FQGNSA. CDR3 length: 14 residues. The J segment lost 5 bases and the V segment lost 3 bases, leaving 2 bases of the junction unmatched. For the CDR3, the DNA is TGTGCCAGCAGCTTTAGCGGGGGGGATGAGACCCAGTACTTC. Residues: CASSFSGGDETQYF.

The chain recombines TRBV29-1 with TRBJ1-1, with 7 nucleotides matching TRBD1. CDR3 length: 17 residues. V was clipped by 1 base and J by 1 base; unmatched bases: 12. Germline V gene lookup returns CDR1 SQVTM and CDR2 ANQGSEA. The chain's CDR3 is CSVEVLRPGGRNTEAFF. The CDR3 DNA follows: TGCAGCGTTGAAGTCCTTAGGCCAGGGGGAAGGAACACTGAAGCTTTCTTT.

In its sample, this clone was seen a few times. This chain uses TRBV5-4 with TRBJ1-3, with 7 bases lining up with TRBD1. Germline V gives CDR1 SGHNT, CDR2 YYREEE (reference sequence). V was pared by 4 bases and J by 4 bases, with 5 bases of the junction left unmatched. The CDR3 loop spans 14 amino acids. The CDR3 loop reads CASSGGGDGNTIYF. The CDR3 DNA follows: TGTGCCAGCAGCGGAGGGGGCGACGGAAACACCATATATTTT.

The chain recombines TRBV18 with TRBJ2-3; 13 bases line up with TRBD2. The CDR3 contains 16 residues. Germline V gene lookup returns CDR1 KGHSH and CDR2 LQKENI. J lost 3 bases, V lost 6 bases, and 6 bases had no gene match. The CDR3 reads CASSSGLAGATDTQYF. The CDR3, as DNA: TGTGCCAGCTCGAGCGGACTAGCGGGGGCTACAGATACGCAGTATTTT.

The CDR3, as DNA: TGTGCCAGCAGTGATCCTAGGGCCTCGGGGGAAAAACTGTTTTTT. Residues: CASSDPRASGEKLFF. The rearrangement links TRBV6-1 to TRBJ1-4; D gene unclear. CDR1 and CDR2 (germline): MNHNS, SASEGT. Trimming cost V 3 bases and J 8 bases, with 16 bases left between them. This CDR3 is built from 15 residues.

To note about this clone: The sample holds other DNA sequences that translate to the same CDR3. This sequence joins TRBV6-5 and TRBJ1-1, with D tentatively TRBD1 (5 bases). V gave up 5 bases and J gave up 3 bases, with 7 bases separating them. Germline V CDR1 and CDR2: MNHEY, SVGAGI. This CDR3 contains 12 residues. CDR3 region: CASSTGDTEAFF. The CDR3 DNA is TGTGCCAGCAGTACGGGGGACACTGAAGCTTTCTTT.

The chain employs TRBV19 and TRBJ2-3, with D tentatively TRBD2 (5 bases). The CDR3 length is 14 residues. Germline CDR1 LNHDA, CDR2 SQIVND (reference sequence). Trimming took off 6 bases at V and 2 bases at J, with 12 bases between the two ends. DNA of the CDR3: TGTGCCAGTAGAAAAGGACTTAACACAGATACGCAGTATTTT. Translating gives CASRKGLNTDTQYF.

The chain has TRBV9 and TRBJ2-7; D might be TRBD1 (6 bases). The CDR3 sequence is 14 residues long. Per germline, CDR1 SGDLS and CDR2 YYNGEE. V shed 2 bases and J shed 1 base, with 10 bases lying between them. The CDR3 sequence: CASSVVGQSYEQYF. The CDR3 DNA is TGTGCCAGCAGCGTCGTTGGACAGTCCTACGAGCAGTACTTC.

The J gene is TRBJ2-5, the V gene TRBV5-6; 7 bases are shared with TRBD2. The CDR3 totals 15 residues. V gave up 3 bases and J gave up 1 base; unmatched junction bases: 6. From germline, CDR1 is SGHDT and CDR2 YYEEEE. The CDR3 sequence: CASSSRGGSQETQYF. CDR3 bases: TGTGCCAGCAGCTCCCGGGGAGGGTCCCAAGAGACCCAGTACTTC. The variable domain in full, with the rest retrieved from reference TRBV5-6 and TRBJ2-5, is DAGVTQSPTHLIKTRGQQVTLRCSPKSGHDTVSWYQQALGQGPQFIFQYYEEEERQRGNFPDRFSGHQFPNYSSELNVNALLLGDSALYLCASSSRGGSQETQYFGPGTRLLVL.

This clone was found a few times. The CDR3 protein is CASSAPAGGRHTEAFF. CDR3 nucleotides: TGTGCCAGCAGTGCCCCGGCAGGGGGTCGTCACACTGAAGCTTTCTTT. V and J are TRBV6-1 and TRBJ1-1; 7 nucleotides agree with TRBD1. Germline CDR1 reads MNHNS; CDR2 reads SASEGT. This CDR3 region has 16 residues. V lost 4 bases to trimming and J lost 3 bases; unmatched junction nucleotides: 11.

The chain recombines TRBV7-3 with TRBJ2-1; 9 bases agree with TRBD2. The germline CDR1 and CDR2 sequences are SGHTA and FQGTGA. CDR3 length: 14 amino acids. J was trimmed by 2 bases and V by 8 bases; bases with no gene match: 4. CDR3 nucleotides: TGTGCCAGCCGAGCGGGAGGCCCCTACAATGAGCAGTTCTTC. Amino acids: CASRAGGPYNEQFF.

Only a few counts were recorded for this clone. The rearrangement joins TRBV11-2 to TRBJ2-1; TRBD2 matches at 8 bases. The CDR3 covers 15 residues. The V and J ends lost 2 bases and 4 bases, in that order; junction bases with no gene match: 4. Germline V lookup: CDR1 SGHAT, CDR2 FQNNGV. The CDR3 here is CASSLNGGGYNEQFF. CDR3 DNA sequence: TGTGCCAGCAGCTTAAATGGCGGGGGGTACAATGAGCAGTTCTTC.

The J gene is TRBJ2-3, the V gene TRBV5-4; 8 bases map to TRBD1. Trimming cost V 0 bases and J 2 bases; bases outside gene matches: 2. CDR3 length: 15 residues. Germline V CDR1 and CDR2: SGHNT, YYREEE (reference sequence). CDR3 DNA: TGTGCCAGCAGCTTGGGGACAGGGAACACAGATACGCAGTATTTT. Translating it yields CASSLGTGNTDTQYF.

The CDR3 DNA is TGTGCCAGCAGCTCGACGACAGGGGCGCCCCAGCATTTT. It translates to CASSSTTGAPQHF. The genes are TRBV7-3 and TRBJ1-5; 8 bases are shared with TRBD1. Germline-derived CDR1 and CDR2 are SGHTA and FQGTGA. The CDR3 is 13 residues long. The J segment lost 9 bases and the V segment lost 4 bases, leaving 5 bases of the junction unmatched.

The chain joins TRBV4-1 to TRBJ2-2; 7 bases map to TRBD2. There are 14 residues in the CDR3. Losses at the gene ends were 4 bases for V and 9 bases for J; bases not matched to a gene: 8. In germline, CDR1 is MGHRA, CDR2 YSYEKL. CDR3 nucleotide sequence: TGCGCCAGCAGCCCGATTGGGGGGGACCGGGAGCTGTTTTTT. Translation gives CASSPIGGDRELFF.

This clone has a single count. This chain links TRBV5-4 with TRBJ1-2, with 8 nucleotides matching TRBD1. Germline values: CDR1 SGHNT, CDR2 YYREEE (reference sequence). This CDR3 is 15 amino acids long. V shed 3 bases, J shed 5 bases, and the junction held 9 bases outside the gene matches. The CDR3 DNA sequence: TGTGCCAGCAGCTCCGCAGGACAGGGAATTTATGGCTACACCTTC. Its translation: CASSSAGQGIYGYTF. Filled out from reference TRBV5-4 and TRBJ1-2, the complete variable domain reads ETGVTQSPTHLIKTRGQQVTLRCSSQSGHNTVSWYQQALGQGPQFIFQYYREEENGRGNFPPRFSGLQFPNYSSELNVNALELDDSALYLCASSSAGQGIYGYTFGSGTRLTVV.

V usage is TRBV21-1 and J usage is TRBJ1-4; the table assigns TRBD1, which was not confirmed against the DNA. TRBV21-1 counts as a pseudogene. CDR3 length: 15 residues. The CDR3 region has the DNA TGTGCCAGCAGCAGATCAGTTGCAACTAATGAAAAACTGTTTTTT. Encoded protein: CASSRSVATNEKLFF.

The chain couples TRBV10-1 to TRBJ2-5; 10 nucleotides agree with TRBD2. CDR1 is WNHNN, CDR2 SYGVQD, per germline (reference sequence). The CDR3 has 15 amino acids. V lost 2 bases and J lost 5; bases outside the gene matches: 5. The CDR3 DNA sequence: TGCGCCAGCAGTGAGGCTAGCGGGAGTGGGGAGACCCAGTACTTC. It specifies CASSEASGSGETQYF.

The gene calls are TRBV3-1 (or the pseudogene TRBV3-2) and TRBJ2-1, with 10 positions matching TRBD2. Germline CDR1 reads LGHDT; CDR2 reads YNNKEL (reference sequence). This CDR3 is built from 15 residues. V shed 5 bases, J shed 5 bases, and the junction held 6 bases outside the gene matches. The CDR3: CASSTGTSANNEQFF. CDR3 nucleotides: TGTGCCAGCAGCACCGGGACTAGCGCGAACAATGAGCAGTTCTTC.

The chain carries TRBV5-4 and TRBJ1-4, with 8 bases that match TRBD1. The J segment lost 1 base and the V segment lost 4 bases, leaving 3 bases of the junction unmatched. This CDR3 has 15 residues. CDR1 and CDR2 (germline): SGHNT, YYREEE (reference sequence). CDR3 sequence reads: CASSRTGGTNEKLFF. The CDR3 DNA reads as TGTGCCAGCAGCAGAACAGGGGGAACTAATGAAAAACTGTTTTTT.

The chain joins TRBV9 to TRBJ2-2, with TRBD2 matching over 14 bases. Germline CDR1 and CDR2: SGDLS and YYNGEE. V shed 3 bases, J shed 2 bases, and the junction held 6 bases outside the gene matches. This CDR3 region has 18 residues. The CDR3 loop reads CASSDGTSGGLNTGELFF. For the CDR3, the DNA is TGTGCCAGCAGCGACGGGACTAGCGGGGGCTTAAACACCGGGGAGCTGTTTTTT.

This clone was detected once. The rearrangement uses TRBV5-1 and TRBJ1-2, with D unclear. The germline CDR1 and CDR2 sequences are SGHRS and YFSETQ. With 2 bases removed from V and 8 bases from J, the gap between germline ends came to 16 bases. CDR3 length: 14 residues. The CDR3 coding sequence is TGCGCCAGCAGCTTTGGCGGCCCGGGTCGGGGCTACACCTTC. As protein: CASSFGGPGRGYTF.

V is TRBV4-1 and J is TRBJ2-2, with D maybe TRBD2 (6 bases). Trimming shortened V by 0 bases and J by 2 bases, and 10 bases separated the two germline ends. This CDR3 spans 16 amino acids. Germline CDR1 and CDR2: MGHRA and YSYEKL. The CDR3 loop is CASSQDAGFNTGELFF. DNA for the CDR3: TGCGCCAGCAGCCAAGATGCGGGGTTCAACACCGGGGAGCTGTTTTTT.

The V call is TRBV2, the J call TRBJ1-2; D unresolved. Germline V gene lookup returns CDR1 SNHLY and CDR2 FYNNEI. V lost 3 bases and J lost 1, with 12 bases in between. The CDR3 covers 15 residues. Here the CDR3 reads CASSDRRPNNYGYTF. In DNA, the CDR3 is TGTGCCAGCAGTGACAGGAGGCCCAATAACTATGGCTACACCTTC.

As to this clone: At one end, the junction sequence differs from germline, possibly due to a read error. The rearrangement uses TRBV7-7 and TRBJ2-1; 8 bases map to TRBD2. CDR1 and CDR2 from the germline V gene are SSHAT and FNYEAQ (reference sequence). The CDR3 is 19 amino acids. In nucleotides, the CDR3 is TGTGCTAGCAGCTTAGGAGGGGCCCAGCGGGGGCTCCGTGAGTATGAGCAGTTCTTC. It is translated as CASSLGGAQRGLREYEQFF. Full variable domain (missing parts from reference TRBV7-7 and TRBJ2-1): GAGVSQSPRYKVTKRGQDVTLRCDPISSHATLYWYQQALGQGPEFLTYFNYEAQPDKSGLPSDRFSAERPEGSISTLTIQRTEQRDSAMYRCASSLGGAQRGLREYEQFFGPGTRLTVL.

This clone was seen a single time. V usage is TRBV6-6 and J usage is TRBJ1-4; no clear D gene. V lost 7 bases to trimming and J lost 2 bases, with 17 bases between them. CDR3 size: 16 residues. Germline CDR1 MNHNY, CDR2 SVGAGI (reference sequence). CDR3 sequence reads: CASKRRGTGTNEKLFF. Here the CDR3 DNA reads TGTGCCAGCAAGAGACGGGGTACGGGGACTAATGAAAAACTGTTTTTT.